Listed here are 22 T cell receptor beta chains from one sample, sequenced in a study of cytomegalovirus exposure and HLA in healthy donors (TCRdb year 2017). Libraries were made using the immunoSEQ multiplex PCR assay. A mixture of 60 forward primers for TCR Vbeta segments and 13 reverse primers for TCR Jbeta segments was used in the multiplex PCR. TCRdb holds this immuneACCESS table with in-frame rearrangements only. Some clones are missing; in checked studies, unresolved V genes explain under half, and the rest has no known cause. The sample profile shows some 130,000 clones; around 78% of them were found once. Together, the top ten hold approximately 1.5% of the sample. Source material: PBMCs. The source is a young woman in good health and CMV-seronegative.

This clone was detected a few times. The CDR3 DNA reads TGTGCCAGCAGCTTCGCGGACACTGAAGCTTTCTTT. Its translation: CASSFADTEAFF. V usage is TRBV2 and J usage is TRBJ1-1; D gene unclear. The CDR3 loop spans 12 amino acids. V was cut by 6 bases and J by 3 bases, with 8 bases left in between. Germline loops: CDR1 SNHLY, CDR2 FYNNEI.

The chain links TRBV7-7 to TRBJ1-4, with 9 bases matching TRBD1. Germline values: CDR1 SSHAT, CDR2 FNYEAQ (reference sequence). V lost 5 bases, J lost 5 bases, and 6 bases stayed unmatched. The CDR3 totals 15 residues. CDR3 protein: CASSPWTGENEKLFF. CDR3 bases: TGTGCCAGCAGCCCCTGGACAGGGGAAAATGAAAAACTGTTTTTT.

The genes are TRBV19 and TRBJ1-1, with TRBD1 matching 8 bases. This CDR3 region has 12 residues. V was pared by 4 bases and J by 5 bases, with 0 bases of the junction left unmatched. Germline V gene data show CDR1 as LNHDA and CDR2 as SQIVND (reference sequence). Here the CDR3 reads CASSRTGTEAFF. DNA of the CDR3: TGTGCCAGTAGTAGGACAGGGACTGAAGCTTTCTTT. Based on the CDR3 plus reference TRBV19 and TRBJ1-1, the full variable domain is DGGITQSPKYLFRKEGQNVTLSCEQNLNHDAMYWYRQDPGQGLRLIYYSQIVNDFQKGDIAEGYSVSREKKESFPLTVTSAQKNPTAFYLCASSRTGTEAFFGQGTRLTVV.

This clone was observed a few times. The chain couples TRBV19 to TRBJ2-5, with a weak D call TRBD2 (5 bases). V was cut by 7 bases and J by 4 bases, with 16 bases left in between. CDR1 is LNHDA, CDR2 SQIVND, per germline (reference sequence). The CDR3 consists of 14 residues. The CDR3 DNA follows: TGTGCCAGTACCTCGGGATTCGGGTTAGAGACCCAGTACTTC. Its translation is CASTSGFGLETQYF.

This chain joins TRBV19 and TRBJ1-2, with D perhaps matching TRBD1 (6 bases). Germline values: CDR1 LNHDA, CDR2 SQIVND (reference sequence). Trimming removed 5 bases at V and 7 bases at J, with 14 bases between. CDR3 length: 13 residues. The CDR3 bases are TGTGCCAGTAGTGCGACAAACAGGGCTGGCTACACCTTC. This codes for CASSATNRAGYTF.

The chain carries TRBV19 and TRBJ1-1; D is perhaps TRBD1 (6 bases). The germline V gene encodes CDR1 LNHDA and CDR2 SQIVND (reference sequence). This CDR3 has 15 amino acids. Trimming shortened V by 1 base and J by 3 bases, and 12 bases separated the two germline ends. This chain's CDR3 is CASSIGLGADTEAFF. The CDR3 DNA follows: TGTGCCAGTAGTATAGGATTGGGGGCCGACACTGAAGCTTTCTTT. Filled out from reference TRBV19 and TRBJ1-1, the complete variable domain reads DGGITQSPKYLFRKEGQNVTLSCEQNLNHDAMYWYRQDPGQGLRLIYYSQIVNDFQKGDIAEGYSVSREKKESFPLTVTSAQKNPTAFYLCASSIGLGADTEAFFGQGTRLTVV.

The chain joins TRBV5-1 to TRBJ1-1; 11 bases are a match to TRBD1. Per the germline V gene, CDR1 is SGHRS and CDR2 is YFSETQ. The CDR3 covers 16 residues. J lost 1 base, V lost 0 bases, and 2 bases had no gene match. The CDR3 reads CASSLGGTGGNTEAFF. CDR3 bases: TGCGCCAGCAGCTTGGGGGGGACAGGGGGGAACACTGAAGCTTTCTTT.

The J gene is TRBJ2-2, the V gene TRBV10-3, with unresolved D. The CDR3 has 11 amino acids. V was pared by 6 bases and J by 5 bases, with 4 bases between. Germline loops: CDR1 ENHRY, CDR2 SYGVKD. CDR3 bases: TGTGCCATCAGCAGAACCGGGGAGCTGTTTTTT. Its protein is CAISRTGELFF.

The genes are TRBV29-1 and TRBJ2-1, with D uncertain. The germline gives CDR1 SQVTM, CDR2 ANQGSEA. The CDR3 is 14 residues long. Trimming pared 3 bases from V and 2 bases from J, leaving 11 bases between. In nucleotides, the CDR3 is TGCAGCGTTGAGGTACAACGAACCTACAATGAGCAGTTCTTC. It codes for CSVEVQRTYNEQFF.

There are a few counts of this clone. V and J are TRBV5-1 and TRBJ2-2; the match to TRBD2 covers 12 bases. CDR3 length: 17 amino acids. V lost 5 bases and J lost 4; bases outside the gene matches: 9. CDR1 is SGHRS, CDR2 YFSETQ, per germline. CDR3 coding DNA: TGCGCCAGCAGAGCGTCTAGCGGGAGGGCCCTCACCGGGGAGCTGTTTTTT. Its protein is CASRASSGRALTGELFF.

The rearrangement joins TRBV27 to TRBJ1-1; the D gene is possibly TRBD1 (6 bases). Germline-derived CDR1 and CDR2 are MNHEY and SMNVEV (reference sequence). V lost 4 bases, J lost 1 base, and 16 bases lay in between. The CDR3 is 16 amino acids. The CDR3 reads CASSSKLLRGNTEAFF. CDR3 nucleotide sequence: TGTGCCAGCAGTTCAAAGTTACTCAGGGGGAACACTGAAGCTTTCTTT.

The genes are TRBV11-1 and TRBJ2-2; a weak D match, TRBD1 (6 bases). Trimming stripped 3 bases from V and 2 bases from J, with 16 bases between. CDR1 SGHAT and CDR2 FQDESV come from the germline V gene (reference sequence). The CDR3 is made up of 17 amino acids. In nucleotides, the CDR3 is TGTGCCAGCAGCTTGGGGTCATCAGGGGACAACACCGGGGAGCTGTTTTTT. The encoded protein is CASSLGSSGDNTGELFF.

The genes are TRBV4-1 and TRBJ1-1; D perhaps matches TRBD1 (6 bases). The germline gives CDR1 MGHRA, CDR2 YSYEKL. This CDR3 has 15 residues. Trimming cost V 2 bases and J 1 base, with 11 bases left between them. The CDR3 reads CASSQPTGRNTEAFF. In nucleotides, the CDR3 is TGCGCCAGCAGCCAACCTACAGGGAGGAACACTGAAGCTTTCTTT.

V usage is TRBV7-9 and J usage is TRBJ2-7; TRBD2 agrees at 9 bases. The germline CDR1 and CDR2 sequences are SEHNR and FQNEAQ (reference sequence). The CDR3 length is 15 residues. Trimming took 6 bases from V and 5 from J; bases not matched to a gene: 11. As DNA, the CDR3 is TGTGCCAGCAGTCCCCTGGGACTAGCAGGGGACGAGCAGTACTTC. Protein sequence: CASSPLGLAGDEQYF.

The chain couples TRBV7-8 to TRBJ2-3; 9 bases line up with TRBD2. Trimming at V came to 5 bases and at J to 4 bases, leaving 7 bases not matched to a gene. Looked up from germline, CDR1 is SGHVS and CDR2 is FQNEAQ. The CDR3 runs 15 residues. In nucleotides, the CDR3 is TGTGCCAGCAGCCTATCGGGACTAGCCTCAGATACGCAGTATTTT. Amino acids: CASSLSGLASDTQYF.

This chain's CDR3 is CASSQQGQGAENEQFF. Written as DNA, the CDR3 is TGTGCCAGCAGCCAACAGGGGCAGGGGGCAGAGAATGAGCAGTTCTTC. The chain joins TRBV4-2 to TRBJ2-1; the match to TRBD1 covers 8 bases. The CDR3 is made up of 16 amino acids. The V gene's germline CDR1 is LGHNA and CDR2 YNFKEQ. The ends lost 2 bases at V and 7 bases at J; junction bases unmatched: 10.

The chain carries TRBV5-4 and TRBJ2-7; 10 nucleotides match TRBD2. The CDR3 length is 17 residues. Losses at the gene ends were 0 bases for V and 5 bases for J; bases not matched to a gene: 11. Germline lookup yields CDR1 SGHNT and CDR2 YYREEE (reference sequence). The CDR3 coding sequence is TGTGCCAGCAGCTTGGGATCTCCCGGGACTAGCGTCGACGAGCAGTACTTC. Protein product: CASSLGSPGTSVDEQYF.

The chain uses TRBV6-4 and TRBJ2-5; maybe TRBD2 (5 bases). CDR3 size: 14 residues. Germline V gene data show CDR1 as MRHNA and CDR2 as SNTAGT. The V end was cut by 6 bases, the J end by 5 bases, with 16 bases between. CDR3 amino acids: CASREATVRETQYF. DNA for the CDR3: TGTGCCAGCAGGGAGGCAACGGTGCGGGAGACCCAGTACTTC.

The rearrangement uses TRBV11-2 and TRBJ1-1; D unclear. Trimming stripped 5 bases from V and 7 bases from J, with 5 bases between. This CDR3 spans 10 amino acids. Germline lookup yields CDR1 SGHAT and CDR2 FQNNGV. CDR3 protein: CASSILEAFF. CDR3 bases: TGTGCCAGCAGCATCCTTGAAGCTTTCTTT.

The chain joins TRBV29-1 to TRBJ1-1; D unclear. From germline, CDR1 is SQVTM and CDR2 ANQGSEA. V dropped 7 bases and J dropped 7 bases, with 7 bases sitting between them. The CDR3 contains 9 residues. The CDR3 sequence: CSDAGEAFF. CDR3 coding DNA: TGCAGCGACGCCGGTGAAGCTTTCTTT.

On this clone itself: Other DNA sequences of this sample code for an identical CDR3. The chain employs TRBV4-1 and TRBJ2-7; D gene unclear. Germline-derived CDR1 and CDR2 are MGHRA and YSYEKL. Between the trimmed V and J ends, which lost 0 bases and 4 bases, there was a span of 4 bases. The CDR3 extends over 12 amino acids. The CDR3 protein is CASSQDRYEQYF. CDR3 DNA: TGCGCCAGCAGCCAAGACCGGTACGAGCAGTACTTC.

The chain is built from TRBV19 and TRBJ2-7; unclear D gene. The V end was cut by 3 bases, the J end by 0 bases, with 9 bases between. This CDR3 has 14 residues. CDR1 is LNHDA and CDR2 is SQIVND in the germline V gene (reference sequence). The chain's CDR3 is CASSMDWSSYEQYF. CDR3 DNA sequence: TGTGCCAGTAGTATGGATTGGAGCTCCTACGAGCAGTACTTC.